The clone carrying this T cell receptor beta chain was seen more than once but under ten times. No antigen is known for it. The CDR3 covers 16 residues. V shed 0 bases, J shed 2 bases, and the junction held 3 bases outside the gene matches. Germline lookup yields CDR1 LGHNA and CDR2 YNFKEQ. The sample comes from a study of blood T cells in healthy people across ages. Sample-barcoded 5' priming and a J-beta primer mix drove a second PCR of 7 to 11 cycles. TCRdb analysed the 5' RACE reads with MiXCR anew, one entry per CDR3 protein. The table records about 940,000 distinct CDR3 sequences, around 48% of them present only once. Overall study results and limits: Donor CMV status was unknown, possibly confounding expanded clonotype changes. It was held that diversity estimates obtained from one million T cells represented underestimates. Roughly linear declines in TCR beta diversity per million T cells occurred with age.

The sequence was collected from a man aged 25 to 45 in good health. The sequenced sample consisted of blood. The gene calls are TRBV4-2 and TRBJ2-1, with 8 nucleotides matching TRBD1. CDR3 coding DNA: TGTGCCAGCAGCCAAGATTGGGGACAGGCCTACAATGAGCAGTTCTTC. Protein sequence: CASSQDWGQAYNEQFF.